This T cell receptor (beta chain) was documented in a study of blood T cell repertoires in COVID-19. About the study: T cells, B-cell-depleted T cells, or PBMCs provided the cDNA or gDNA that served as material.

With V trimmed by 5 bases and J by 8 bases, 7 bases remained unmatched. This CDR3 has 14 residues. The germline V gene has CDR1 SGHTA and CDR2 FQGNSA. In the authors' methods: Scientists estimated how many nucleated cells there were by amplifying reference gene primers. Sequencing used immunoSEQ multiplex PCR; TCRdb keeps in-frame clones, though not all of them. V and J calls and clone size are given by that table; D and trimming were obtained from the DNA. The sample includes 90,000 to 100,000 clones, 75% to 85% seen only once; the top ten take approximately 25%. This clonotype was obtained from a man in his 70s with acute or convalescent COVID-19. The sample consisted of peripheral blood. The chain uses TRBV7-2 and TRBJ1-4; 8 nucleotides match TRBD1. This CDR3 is CASSRQGAGEKLFF. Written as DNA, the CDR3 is TGTGCCAGCAGCCGTCAGGGGGCGGGGGAAAAACTGTTTTTT.